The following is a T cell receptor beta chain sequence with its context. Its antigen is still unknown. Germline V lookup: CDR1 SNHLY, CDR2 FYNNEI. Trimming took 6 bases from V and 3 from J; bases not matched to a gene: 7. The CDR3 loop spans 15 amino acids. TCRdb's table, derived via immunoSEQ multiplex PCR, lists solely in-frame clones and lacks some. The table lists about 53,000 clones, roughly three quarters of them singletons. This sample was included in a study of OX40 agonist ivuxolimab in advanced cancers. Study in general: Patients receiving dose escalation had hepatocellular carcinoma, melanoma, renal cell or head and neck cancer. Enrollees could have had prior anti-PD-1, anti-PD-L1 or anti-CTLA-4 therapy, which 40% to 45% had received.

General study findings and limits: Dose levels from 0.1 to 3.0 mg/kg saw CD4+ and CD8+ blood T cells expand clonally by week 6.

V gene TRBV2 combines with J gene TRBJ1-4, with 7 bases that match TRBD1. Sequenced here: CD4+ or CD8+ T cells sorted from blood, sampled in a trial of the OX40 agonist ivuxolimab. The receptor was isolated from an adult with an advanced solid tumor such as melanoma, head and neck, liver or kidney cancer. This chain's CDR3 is CASRPQGESNEKLFF. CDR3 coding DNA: TGTGCCAGCAGACCCCAGGGGGAATCTAATGAAAAACTGTTTTTT.